This T cell receptor beta chain was documented in a study of T cells in Graves' hyperthyroidism and ophthalmopathy. Overall study context: The authors collected peripheral blood at initial diagnosis, before any treatment.

Findings and limits, study-wide: The model foresaw ophthalmopathy a median around 6 months prior to onset.

Template material for amplifying TCR beta CDR3 regions consisted of RNA transcripts. Researchers ran a first-round RT-PCR on the TCR CDR3 using the HTBI primer set. MiXCR, applied by TCRdb to the multiplex PCR reads, yields one record per CDR3 protein. This sample carries over 700,000 distinct CDR3 sequences, about 38% of them seen once, and the ten largest clones take approximately 8.7%. A remark on this clonotype: Its antigen is not identified.

Those with hyperthyroidism were 18 to 65 years old, newly diagnosed, and ill for under 2 months. Uncontrolled infection, other autoimmune disease, pregnancy or lactation disqualified patients from enrolment. V lost 2 bases and J 1 base, leaving 9 bases between the germline ends. There are 13 residues in the CDR3. The germline V gene has CDR1 SQVTM and CDR2 ANQGSEA. The origin of this receptor is a man aged 18 to 30 with Graves' hyperthyroidism. Material for sequencing was blood. This sequence joins TRBV29-1 and TRBJ2-7; D is perhaps TRBD1 or TRBD2 (5 bases each). The CDR3 region has the DNA TGCAGCGTTGAAAAGGGACGGTCCTACGAGCAGTACTTC. Protein product: CSVEKGRSYEQYF.